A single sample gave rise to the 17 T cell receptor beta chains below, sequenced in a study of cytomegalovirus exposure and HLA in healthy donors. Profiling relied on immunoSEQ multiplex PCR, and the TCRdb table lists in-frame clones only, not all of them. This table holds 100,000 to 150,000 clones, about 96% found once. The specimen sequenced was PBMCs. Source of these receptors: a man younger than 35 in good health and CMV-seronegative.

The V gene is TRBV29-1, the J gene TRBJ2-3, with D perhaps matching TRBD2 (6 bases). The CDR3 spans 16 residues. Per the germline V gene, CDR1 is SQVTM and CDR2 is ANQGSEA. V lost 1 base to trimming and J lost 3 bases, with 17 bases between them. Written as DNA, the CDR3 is TGCAGCGTTGAAGCTTCAAGGGACTCAAAAACAGATACGCAGTATTTT. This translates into CSVEASRDSKTDTQYF.

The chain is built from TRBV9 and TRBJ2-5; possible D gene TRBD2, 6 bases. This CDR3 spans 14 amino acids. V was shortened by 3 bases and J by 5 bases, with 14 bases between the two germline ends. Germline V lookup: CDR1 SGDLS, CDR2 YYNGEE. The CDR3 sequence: CASSALTSHETQYF. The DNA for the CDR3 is TGTGCCAGCAGCGCCTTGACTAGTCACGAGACCCAGTACTTC. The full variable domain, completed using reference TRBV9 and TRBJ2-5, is DSGVTQTPKHLITATGQRVTLRCSPRSGDLSVYWYQQSLDQGLQFLIQYYNGEERAKGNILERFSAQQFPDLHSELNLSSLELGDSALYFCASSALTSHETQYFGPGTRLLVL.

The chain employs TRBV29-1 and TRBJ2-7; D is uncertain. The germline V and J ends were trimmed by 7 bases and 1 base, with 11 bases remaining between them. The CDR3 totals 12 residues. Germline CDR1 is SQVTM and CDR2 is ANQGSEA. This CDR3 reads CSATIASYEQYF. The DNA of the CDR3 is TGCAGCGCTACCATTGCGTCCTACGAGCAGTACTTC.

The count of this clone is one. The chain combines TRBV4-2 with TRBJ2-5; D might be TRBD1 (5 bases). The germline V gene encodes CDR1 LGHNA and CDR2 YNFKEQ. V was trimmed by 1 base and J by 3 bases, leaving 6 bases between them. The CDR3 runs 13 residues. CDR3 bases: TGTGCCAGCAGCCAAGCCAGGGAAGAGACCCAGTACTTC. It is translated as CASSQAREETQYF.

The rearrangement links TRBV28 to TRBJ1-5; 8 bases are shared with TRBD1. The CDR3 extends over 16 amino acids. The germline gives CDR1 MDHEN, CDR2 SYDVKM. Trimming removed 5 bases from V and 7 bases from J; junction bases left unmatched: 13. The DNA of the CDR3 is TGTGCCAGCAGTAAGCGAGGACAGGGTCTAGGCCAGCCCCAGCATTTT. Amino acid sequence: CASSKRGQGLGQPQHF.

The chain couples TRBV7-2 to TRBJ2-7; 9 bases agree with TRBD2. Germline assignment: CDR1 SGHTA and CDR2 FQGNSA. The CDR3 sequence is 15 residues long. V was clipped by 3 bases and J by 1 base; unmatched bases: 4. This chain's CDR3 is CASSFTSGRSYEQYF. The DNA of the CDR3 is TGTGCCAGCAGCTTTACCAGCGGGAGGTCCTACGAGCAGTACTTC.

This CDR3 is CASSVGASGKRDEQFF. As DNA, the CDR3 is TGTGCCAGCAGCGTAGGCGCTAGCGGAAAACGGGATGAGCAGTTCTTC. The chain links TRBV9 to TRBJ2-1; 7 positions match TRBD2. The CDR3 consists of 16 residues. Germline CDR1 reads SGDLS; CDR2 reads YYNGEE. V trimming: 0 bases; J trimming: 8 bases; junction bases outside the gene matches: 11.

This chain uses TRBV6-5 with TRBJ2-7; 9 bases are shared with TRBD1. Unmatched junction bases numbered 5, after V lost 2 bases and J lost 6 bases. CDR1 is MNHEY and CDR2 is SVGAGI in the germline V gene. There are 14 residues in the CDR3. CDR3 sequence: CASSYMGQGSEQYF. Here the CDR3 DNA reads TGTGCCAGCAGTTACATGGGACAGGGAAGCGAGCAGTACTTC.

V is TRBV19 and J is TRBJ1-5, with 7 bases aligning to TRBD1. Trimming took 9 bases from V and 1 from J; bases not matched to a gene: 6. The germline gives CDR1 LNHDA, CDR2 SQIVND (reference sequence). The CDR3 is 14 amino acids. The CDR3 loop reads CASRTGLSNQPQHF. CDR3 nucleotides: TGTGCCAGCAGGACAGGTTTGAGCAATCAGCCCCAGCATTTT.

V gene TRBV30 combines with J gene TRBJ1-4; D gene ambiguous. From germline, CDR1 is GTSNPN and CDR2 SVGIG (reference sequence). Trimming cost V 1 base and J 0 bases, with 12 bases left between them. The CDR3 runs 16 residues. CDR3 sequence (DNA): TGTGCCTGGAGTGAACTAGCCCTTGCAACTAATGAAAAACTGTTTTTT. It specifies CAWSELALATNEKLFF.

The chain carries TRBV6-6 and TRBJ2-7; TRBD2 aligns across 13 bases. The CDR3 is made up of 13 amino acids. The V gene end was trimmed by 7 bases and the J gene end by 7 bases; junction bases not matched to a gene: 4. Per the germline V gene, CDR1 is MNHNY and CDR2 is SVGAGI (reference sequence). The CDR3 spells CASKPGLAGEQYF. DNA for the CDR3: TGTGCCAGCAAACCGGGACTAGCGGGGGAGCAGTACTTC.

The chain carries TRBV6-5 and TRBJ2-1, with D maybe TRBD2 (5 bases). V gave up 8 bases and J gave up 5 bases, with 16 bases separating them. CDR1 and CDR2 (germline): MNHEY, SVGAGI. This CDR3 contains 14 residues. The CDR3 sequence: CASSLRGPHNEQFF. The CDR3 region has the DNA TGTGCCAGCTCCTTGAGAGGGCCTCACAATGAGCAGTTCTTC.

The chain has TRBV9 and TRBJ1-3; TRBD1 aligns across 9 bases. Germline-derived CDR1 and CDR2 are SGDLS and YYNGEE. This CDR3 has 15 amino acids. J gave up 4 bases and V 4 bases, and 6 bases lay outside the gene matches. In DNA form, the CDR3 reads TGTGCCAGCAGCTTACGGACAGGGGACGGAAACACCATATATTTT. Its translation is CASSLRTGDGNTIYF.

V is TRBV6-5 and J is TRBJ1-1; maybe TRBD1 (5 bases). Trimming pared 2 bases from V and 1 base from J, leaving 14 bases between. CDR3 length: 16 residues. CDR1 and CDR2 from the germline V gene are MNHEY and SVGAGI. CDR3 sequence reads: CASSYGGYGKNTEAFF. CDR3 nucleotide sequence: TGTGCCAGCAGTTACGGGGGGTACGGAAAGAACACTGAAGCTTTCTTT.

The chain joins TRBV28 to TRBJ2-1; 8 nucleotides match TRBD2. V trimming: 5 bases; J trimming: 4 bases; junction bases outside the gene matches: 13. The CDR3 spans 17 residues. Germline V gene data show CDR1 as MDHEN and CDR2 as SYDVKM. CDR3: CASSPSPGGSQYNEQFF. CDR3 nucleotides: TGTGCCAGCAGTCCTTCCCCGGGAGGGAGCCAGTACAATGAGCAGTTCTTC.

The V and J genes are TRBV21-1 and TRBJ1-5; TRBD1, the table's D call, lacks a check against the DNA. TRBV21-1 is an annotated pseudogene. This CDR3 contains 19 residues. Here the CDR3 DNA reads TGTGCCAGCAGCAAAGCGCTAAGGGACAGGGGGCTTAGCAATCAGCCCCAGCATTTT. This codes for CASSKALRDRGLSNQPQHF.

CDR3 loop: CASSPGVTNEKLFF. Here the CDR3 DNA reads TGTGCCAGTAGTCCAGGGGTAACTAATGAAAAACTGTTTTTT. The chain has TRBV19 and TRBJ1-4; tentatively, D is TRBD1 (6 bases). Germline CDR1 LNHDA, CDR2 SQIVND (reference sequence). The CDR3 length is 14 residues. The V end was cut by 5 bases, the J end by 1 base, with 8 bases between. Drawing the rest from reference TRBV19 and TRBJ1-4, the complete variable domain is DGGITQSPKYLFRKEGQNVTLSCEQNLNHDAMYWYRQDPGQGLRLIYYSQIVNDFQKGDIAEGYSVSREKKESFPLTVTSAQKNPTAFYLCASSPGVTNEKLFFGSGTQLSVL.